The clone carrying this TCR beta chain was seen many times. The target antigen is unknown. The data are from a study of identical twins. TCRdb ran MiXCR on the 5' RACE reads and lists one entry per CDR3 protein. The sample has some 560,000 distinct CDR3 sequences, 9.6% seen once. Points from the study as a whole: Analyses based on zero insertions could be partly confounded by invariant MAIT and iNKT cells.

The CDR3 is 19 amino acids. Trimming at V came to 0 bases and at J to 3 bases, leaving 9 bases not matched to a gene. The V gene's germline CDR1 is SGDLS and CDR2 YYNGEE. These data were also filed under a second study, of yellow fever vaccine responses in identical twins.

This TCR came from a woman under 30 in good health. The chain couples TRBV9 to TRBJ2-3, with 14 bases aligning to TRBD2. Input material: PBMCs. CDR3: CASSVVRLAGGPWTDTQYF. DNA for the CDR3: TGTGCCAGCAGCGTAGTGAGACTAGCGGGGGGGCCTTGGACAGATACGCAGTATTTT.